This is a list of T cell receptor beta chains from one sample in a study of cytomegalovirus exposure and HLA in healthy donors. Sequenced by immunoSEQ multiplex PCR; TCRdb stores in-frame clones only, minus some. The table has 150,000 to 200,000 clones, more than 75% seen once. Sequenced: PBMCs. The receptors here all came from a girl aged 5-17 years in good health and CMV-seropositive. Each CDR3 is given with its conserved first and last residue. Fields, in order: CDR3 length, clone size, D gene, J gene, V gene, CDR3 DNA, CDR3 protein. The D gene is left open where the match is weak. The size entry is marked missing in some rows and otherwise reads once, few, many or a size class.

cdr3_length: 16; clone_size: -; d_call: TRBD1; j_call: TRBJ2-7; v_call: TRBV28; cdr3_nt: TGTGCCAGCAGCCCTACCTTCGGGACAGGGACCTACGAGCAGTACTTC; cdr3_aa: CASSPTFGTGTYEQYF
cdr3_length: 14; clone_size: -; d_call: -; j_call: TRBJ1-3; v_call: TRBV6-1; cdr3_nt: TGTGCCAGCACGGGAACAGTTTCTGGAAACACCATATATTTT; cdr3_aa: CASTGTVSGNTIYF
cdr3_length: 14; clone_size: -; d_call: TRBD1; j_call: TRBJ1-1; v_call: TRBV27; cdr3_nt: TGTGCCAGCAGTCAAGACAGGGACAACACTGAAGCTTTCTTT; cdr3_aa: CASSQDRDNTEAFF
cdr3_length: 18; clone_size: -; d_call: TRBD2; j_call: TRBJ2-5; v_call: TRBV4-1; cdr3_nt: TGCGCCAGCAGCCAAGATAGGGCTAGCGGGGCATCCCAAGAGACCCAGTACTTC; cdr3_aa: CASSQDRASGASQETQYF
cdr3_length: 14; clone_size: -; d_call: -; j_call: TRBJ2-7; v_call: TRBV6-1; cdr3_nt: TGTGCCAGCAGTGAAACTAGAAACTCCTACGAGCAGTACTTC; cdr3_aa: CASSETRNSYEQYF
cdr3_length: 17; clone_size: -; d_call: TRBD2; j_call: TRBJ2-5; v_call: TRBV7-9; cdr3_nt: TGTGCCAGCAGCACCGCGGGACTAGCGGGTGATCAAGAGACCCAGTACTTC; cdr3_aa: CASSTAGLAGDQETQYF
cdr3_length: 13; clone_size: -; d_call: -; j_call: TRBJ1-1; v_call: TRBV6-6; cdr3_nt: TGTGCCAGCAGCTGGTCAGAGAACACTGAAGCTTTCTTT; cdr3_aa: CASSWSENTEAFF
cdr3_length: 14; clone_size: -; d_call: -; j_call: TRBJ2-2; v_call: TRBV6-5; cdr3_nt: TGTGCCAGCAGAGGACAGAAAAACACCGGGGAGCTGTTTTTT; cdr3_aa: CASRGQKNTGELFF
cdr3_length: 16; clone_size: -; d_call: TRBD2; j_call: TRBJ2-1; v_call: TRBV27; cdr3_nt: TGTGCCAGCAGTTTCTCCGGGAGCGGGGTCTTCGATGAGCAGTTCTTC; cdr3_aa: CASSFSGSGVFDEQFF
cdr3_length: 15; clone_size: -; d_call: TRBD2; j_call: TRBJ2-5; v_call: TRBV11-3; cdr3_nt: TGTGCCAGCAGCAACGGAGCGGGGGACCAAGAGACCCAGTACTTC; cdr3_aa: CASSNGAGDQETQYF
cdr3_length: 14; clone_size: -; d_call: TRBD2; j_call: TRBJ2-7; v_call: TRBV6-5; cdr3_nt: TGTGCCAGCAGCGTCCTAGCGGGGGGGAACGAGCAGTACTTC; cdr3_aa: CASSVLAGGNEQYF
cdr3_length: 14; clone_size: -; d_call: -; j_call: TRBJ1-2; v_call: TRBV18; cdr3_nt: TGTGCCAGCTCACCAATGACAGATAACTATGGCTACACCTTC; cdr3_aa: CASSPMTDNYGYTF
cdr3_length: 15; clone_size: -; d_call: -; j_call: TRBJ2-7; v_call: TRBV29-1; cdr3_nt: TGCAGCGTTAACCGGGTCAGGGGAGGGAAATACGAGCAGTACTTC; cdr3_aa: CSVNRVRGGKYEQYF
cdr3_length: 16; clone_size: -; d_call: TRBD1; j_call: TRBJ2-2; v_call: TRBV28; cdr3_nt: TGTGCCAGCAGTTTCCAGGGACAGGGGGTTACCGGGGAGCTGTTTTTT; cdr3_aa: CASSFQGQGVTGELFF
cdr3_length: 14; clone_size: -; d_call: TRBD2; j_call: TRBJ2-1; v_call: TRBV2; cdr3_nt: TGTGCCAGCTGTCTCCTAGCGGCGAAGAATGAGCAGTTCTTC; cdr3_aa: CASCLLAAKNEQFF
cdr3_length: 13; clone_size: -; d_call: -; j_call: TRBJ2-7; v_call: TRBV27; cdr3_nt: TGTGCCAGCAGTTTAATTGGGGGGTACGAGCAGTACTTC; cdr3_aa: CASSLIGGYEQYF
cdr3_length: 16; clone_size: once; d_call: TRBD2; j_call: TRBJ2-7; v_call: TRBV7-6; cdr3_nt: TGTGCCAGCAGTGAAACTAGCGGGGGGTACTCCTACGAGCAGTACTTC; cdr3_aa: CASSETSGGYSYEQYF
cdr3_length: 16; clone_size: -; d_call: -; j_call: TRBJ2-3; v_call: TRBV7-8; cdr3_nt: TGTGCCAGCAGCCGCCAGGGGGGAATGGGCACAGATACGCAGTATTTT; cdr3_aa: CASSRQGGMGTDTQYF
cdr3_length: 14; clone_size: -; d_call: -; j_call: TRBJ2-6; v_call: TRBV7-8; cdr3_nt: TGTGCCAGCAGCTTTAGGCGGCCCAACATCGTCCTGACTTTC; cdr3_aa: CASSFRRPNIVLTF
cdr3_length: 18; clone_size: -; d_call: TRBD1; j_call: TRBJ2-7; v_call: TRBV11-2; cdr3_nt: TGTGCCAGCAGCAACACTGCGATGGGACAGGTGTCCGGCCACGAGCAGTACTTC; cdr3_aa: CASSNTAMGQVSGHEQYF
cdr3_length: 15; clone_size: -; d_call: TRBD2; j_call: TRBJ2-7; v_call: TRBV27; cdr3_nt: TGTGCCAGCAGTTTATCGGTAGCGGGAGGGTACGAGCAGTACTTC; cdr3_aa: CASSLSVAGGYEQYF
cdr3_length: 16; clone_size: -; d_call: TRBD1; j_call: TRBJ1-2; v_call: TRBV29-1; cdr3_nt: TGCAGCGTTGAAGGAGTGGGACAGGAGGAATTCTATGGCTACACCTTC; cdr3_aa: CSVEGVGQEEFYGYTF
cdr3_length: 15; clone_size: -; d_call: TRBD1; j_call: TRBJ1-4; v_call: TRBV28; cdr3_nt: TGTGCCAGCAGCCTTCGGACAGGGTTTAATGAAAAACTGTTTTTT; cdr3_aa: CASSLRTGFNEKLFF
cdr3_length: 16; clone_size: -; d_call: TRBD1; j_call: TRBJ2-1; v_call: TRBV18; cdr3_nt: TGTGCCACCTATGGAACCGGGACAGGCTCCTACAATGAGCAGTTCTTC; cdr3_aa: CATYGTGTGSYNEQFF
cdr3_length: 15; clone_size: -; d_call: -; j_call: TRBJ1-5; v_call: TRBV2; cdr3_nt: TGTGCCAGCAGTGATGACAGGTTTAGCAATCAGCCCCAGCATTTT; cdr3_aa: CASSDDRFSNQPQHF
cdr3_length: 15; clone_size: once; d_call: TRBD1; j_call: TRBJ1-4; v_call: TRBV6-5; cdr3_nt: TGTGCCAGCAGTTACACCGGACAGGTTGGTGAAAAACTGTTTTTT; cdr3_aa: CASSYTGQVGEKLFF
cdr3_length: 15; clone_size: -; d_call: TRBD1; j_call: TRBJ2-3; v_call: TRBV28; cdr3_nt: TGTGCCAGCGGTACCGGGACAGGGGTTACAGATACGCAGTATTTT; cdr3_aa: CASGTGTGVTDTQYF